This T cell receptor beta chain was identified during a study of blood T cells in healthy people across ages. This clonotype was recorded a few times. What it recognizes is unknown. Then a second PCR, running roughly 7 to 11 cycles, was carried out with a sample-barcoded 5' primer and a J-beta primer mix. A 12-random-nucleotide template-switch adaptor tagged each cDNA molecule. TCRdb re-called the 5' RACE reads through MiXCR, storing one row per CDR3 protein. The sample lists more than 650,000 distinct CDR3 sequences, 20% to 30% seen once, with less than 3.5% in the top ten. Deletions cut 5 bases from V and 3 bases from J, with 12 bases between. Germline CDR1 is SEHNR and CDR2 is FQNEAQ (reference sequence). CDR3 size: 14 residues. Notes on the study in general: Unknown CMV status may confound age-related changes in expanded clones.

A further study also used this sample, focusing on T cells of mothers and their children. From that second work: Overlap measured in related mother-child pairs was slightly, non-significantly higher than in unrelated pairs.

The chain has TRBV7-9 and TRBJ2-3, with unresolved D. The receptor was derived from a boy aged 5-17 years in good health. The specimen sequenced was blood. In DNA form, the CDR3 reads TGTGCCAGCAGCCCCGTGGGTACTACAGATACGCAGTATTTT. Translation gives CASSPVGTTDTQYF. The full variable domain, completed using reference TRBV7-9 and TRBJ2-3, is DTGVSQNPRHKITKRGQNVTFRCDPISEHNRLYWYRQTLGQGPEFLTYFQNEAQLEKSRLLSDRFSAERPKGSFSTLEIQRTEQGDSAMYLCASSPVGTTDTQYFGPGTRLTVL.